This TCR beta chain derives from a study of cytomegalovirus exposure and HLA in healthy donors. Whole-study results and caveats: Reports described diagnosis of cytomegalovirus status by the classifier as highly specific and sensitive.

In the PCR, 60 Vbeta and 13 Jbeta primers were used. The authors' processing: The authors later counted about 80 million unique TCR beta chains, roughly 10 million of them shared. Sequenced by immunoSEQ multiplex PCR; TCRdb stores in-frame clones only, minus some. V and J calls and clone size are as listed in that table; D and trimming were resolved from the DNA. The sample yields hundreds of thousands of clones, around four fifths seen once. On this clone: Its specificity is unknown.

CDR1 and CDR2 from the germline V gene are SGHTA and FQGNSA. The germline V and J ends were trimmed by 5 bases and 3 bases, with 11 bases remaining between them. The CDR3 is 13 amino acids. This clonotype was obtained from a male donor in good health and CMV-seronegative. Sequencing input: PBMCs. The chain couples TRBV7-2 to TRBJ2-7; the D is unclear. CDR3 residues: CASSPVNVYEQYF. Here the CDR3 DNA reads TGTGCCAGCAGCCCCGTTAATGTCTACGAGCAGTACTTC. Full variable domain (remainder filled in from reference TRBV7-2 and TRBJ2-7): GAGVSQSPSNKVTEKGKDVELRCDPISGHTALYWYRQSLGQGLEFLIYFQGNSAPDKSGLPSDRFSAERTGGSVSTLTIQRTQQEDSAVYLCASSPVNVYEQYFGPGTRLTVT.